The 16 T cell receptor beta chains below all came from one sample that was sequenced in a study of T cell responses to AZD1222 COVID-19 vaccine. Method: immunoSEQ multiplex PCR; TCRdb's copy keeps in-frame clones and lacks some. The sample yields some 130,000 clones, roughly 90% seen once. The sample here was peripheral blood, taken on day 0 of AZD1222 vaccination. These TCRs come from an adult in good health.

The CDR3 sequence is CARSFPRGTGNYEQYF. CDR3 coding DNA: TGTGCCAGAAGCTTCCCCCGAGGGACAGGGAACTACGAGCAGTACTTC. The V gene is TRBV5-3, the J gene TRBJ2-7; 9 bases fit TRBD1. TRBV5-3 is marked as an open reading frame, function uncertain. V was clipped by 2 bases and J by 3 bases; unmatched bases: 9. The CDR3 has 16 residues.

The rearrangement joins TRBV7-8 to TRBJ1-2; D remains ambiguous. There are 15 residues in the CDR3. Germline CDR1 is SGHVS and CDR2 is FQNEAQ. V lost 5 bases to trimming and J lost 0 bases, with 13 bases between them. For the CDR3, the DNA is TGTGCCAGCAGCCCCAGACGCGACGCTAACTATGGCTACACCTTC. It specifies CASSPRRDANYGYTF.

The chain links TRBV10-3 to TRBJ2-5; TRBD2 matches 7 bases. The CDR3 is made up of 20 amino acids. Germline values: CDR1 ENHRY, CDR2 SYGVKD. The V and J ends lost 0 bases and 3 bases, in that order; junction bases with no gene match: 19. DNA for the CDR3: TGTGCCATCAGTGAGTCCAGGAGGAGGAGGACGGGGCTAGCGGAAGAGACCCAGTACTTC. This sequence encodes CAISESRRRRTGLAEETQYF.

The V call is TRBV11-3, the J call TRBJ2-1; D is perhaps TRBD2 (5 bases). V gave up 5 bases and J gave up 2 bases, with 19 bases separating them. The V gene's germline CDR1 is SGHNT and CDR2 YENEEA. CDR3 size: 17 residues. This CDR3 reads CASSRGLLEGPYNEQFF. CDR3 nucleotide sequence: TGTGCCAGCAGCCGCGGACTGCTCGAAGGCCCCTACAATGAGCAGTTCTTC.

The chain combines TRBV5-1 with TRBJ1-1; 7 bases match TRBD1. The germline V gene encodes CDR1 SGHRS and CDR2 YFSETQ. This CDR3 has 16 amino acids. With V trimmed by 4 bases and J by 0 bases, 9 bases remained unmatched. CDR3 nucleotides: TGCGCCAGCAGCGAGGGGGCATTCCTTGTGAACACTGAAGCTTTCTTT. Its protein product is CASSEGAFLVNTEAFF. Full variable domain (outside the CDR3, taken from reference TRBV5-1 and TRBJ1-1): KAGVTQTPRYLIKTRGQQVTLSCSPISGHRSVSWYQQTPGQGLQFLFEYFSETQRNKGNFPGRFSGRQFSNSRSEMNVSTLELGDSALYLCASSEGAFLVNTEAFFGQGTRLTVV.

The J gene is TRBJ1-6, the V gene TRBV7-8; D perhaps matches TRBD1 (5 bases). Trimming removed 5 bases from V and 5 bases from J, with 10 bases in between. CDR1 SGHVS and CDR2 FQNEAQ come from the germline V gene. There are 14 residues in the CDR3. The CDR3 is CASSQGRNNSPLHF. The DNA for the CDR3 is TGTGCCAGCAGCCAGGGACGGAATAATTCACCCCTCCACTTT.

The count of this clone is one. The V and J genes are TRBV18 and TRBJ1-2; 10 positions match TRBD1. Germline-derived CDR1 and CDR2 are KGHSH and LQKENI. V dropped 2 bases and J dropped 0; count of bases not matched to a gene: 0. This CDR3 region has 15 residues. CDR3 DNA sequence: TGTGCCAGCTCACCAGGGACAGGGGCTAACTATGGCTACACCTTC. The encoded protein is CASSPGTGANYGYTF.

The CDR3 region is CASRTGLSYNSPLHF. The CDR3 DNA reads as TGTGCCAGTCGGACAGGGCTCTCCTATAATTCACCCCTCCACTTT. This chain joins TRBV19 and TRBJ1-6; 8 nucleotides agree with TRBD1. Germline V gene lookup returns CDR1 LNHDA and CDR2 SQIVND (reference sequence). CDR3 length equals 15 residues. Trimming took 8 bases from V and 0 from J; bases not matched to a gene: 3.

The chain carries TRBV28 and TRBJ1-2, with no clear D. This CDR3 comprises 12 residues. The germline V gene encodes CDR1 MDHEN and CDR2 SYDVKM. V gave up 8 bases and J gave up 4 bases, with 11 bases separating them. The CDR3 DNA is TGTGCCAGCTTTTCTTCTAGCTATGGCTACACCTTC. Its translation is CASFSSSYGYTF.

This chain uses TRBV28 with TRBJ1-5; weak D call: TRBD1 (5 bases). Per the germline V gene, CDR1 is MDHEN and CDR2 is SYDVKM. This CDR3 spans 15 amino acids. Trimming took off 7 bases at V and 0 bases at J, with 13 bases between the two ends. The chain's CDR3 is CASTPLGGSNQPQHF. CDR3 nucleotide sequence: TGTGCCAGCACACCATTGGGGGGTAGCAATCAGCCCCAGCATTTT.

The J gene is TRBJ2-1, the V gene TRBV5-1; TRBD2 aligns across 8 bases. The CDR3 runs 16 residues. Germline lookup yields CDR1 SGHRS and CDR2 YFSETQ. V dropped 4 bases and J dropped 6; count of bases not matched to a gene: 12. In nucleotides, the CDR3 is TGCGCCAGCAGCCGAGGACTAGCTTCGTTTTCCAATGAGCAGTTCTTC. It yields the protein CASSRGLASFSNEQFF. The full variable domain, with the rest looked up from reference TRBV5-1 and TRBJ2-1, is KAGVTQTPRYLIKTRGQQVTLSCSPISGHRSVSWYQQTPGQGLQFLFEYFSETQRNKGNFPGRFSGRQFSNSRSEMNVSTLELGDSALYLCASSRGLASFSNEQFFGPGTRLTVL.

This rearrangement joins TRBV27 to TRBJ2-7, with 8 bases identical to TRBD2. Germline V gene lookup returns CDR1 MNHEY and CDR2 SMNVEV (reference sequence). This CDR3 has 16 amino acids. V lost 5 bases to trimming and J lost 4 bases; unmatched junction nucleotides: 13. This CDR3 reads CASSRYLSGSAYEQYF. The CDR3 nucleotides read TGTGCCAGCAGTCGATATTTAAGCGGGAGTGCTTACGAGCAGTACTTC.

V is TRBV19 and J is TRBJ1-2, with D unresolved. CDR1 and CDR2 from the germline V gene are LNHDA and SQIVND (reference sequence). The CDR3 length is 14 residues. Trimming shortened V by 2 bases and J by 8 bases, and 15 bases separated the two germline ends. Here the CDR3 reads CASSISNSRLGYTF. DNA of the CDR3: TGTGCCAGTAGTATATCCAACAGCCGTCTCGGCTACACCTTC.

In DNA, the CDR3 is TGTGCCAGCAGACGCTGGACGGGCGGGCACACAGATACGCAGTATTTT. Its protein product is CASRRWTGGHTDTQYF. The chain has TRBV3-1 (or the pseudogene TRBV3-2) and TRBJ2-3; a weak D match, TRBD2 (5 bases). V dropped 6 bases and J dropped 2 bases, with 18 bases sitting between them. The CDR3 covers 16 residues. Germline V CDR1 and CDR2: LGHDT, YNNKEL (reference sequence).

The genes are TRBV6-6 and TRBJ1-4, with 7 positions matching TRBD1. Trimming at V came to 0 bases and at J to 5 bases, leaving 3 bases not matched to a gene. Germline assignment: CDR1 MNHNY and CDR2 SVGAGI (reference sequence). The CDR3 loop spans 15 amino acids. CDR3 nucleotides: TGTGCCAGCAGTTACTCGGGACAGTCGAATGAAAAACTGTTTTTT. As protein: CASSYSGQSNEKLFF.

This clone has a single count. This rearrangement joins TRBV6-6 to TRBJ2-3; D perhaps matches TRBD2 (6 bases). Trimming removed 2 bases at V and 0 bases at J, with 12 bases between. Germline loops: CDR1 MNHNY, CDR2 SVGAGI (reference sequence). The CDR3 totals 16 residues. CDR3 in amino acids: CASSYGSSASTDTQYF. CDR3 coding DNA: TGTGCCAGCAGTTACGGTTCTAGCGCGAGCACAGATACGCAGTATTTT.